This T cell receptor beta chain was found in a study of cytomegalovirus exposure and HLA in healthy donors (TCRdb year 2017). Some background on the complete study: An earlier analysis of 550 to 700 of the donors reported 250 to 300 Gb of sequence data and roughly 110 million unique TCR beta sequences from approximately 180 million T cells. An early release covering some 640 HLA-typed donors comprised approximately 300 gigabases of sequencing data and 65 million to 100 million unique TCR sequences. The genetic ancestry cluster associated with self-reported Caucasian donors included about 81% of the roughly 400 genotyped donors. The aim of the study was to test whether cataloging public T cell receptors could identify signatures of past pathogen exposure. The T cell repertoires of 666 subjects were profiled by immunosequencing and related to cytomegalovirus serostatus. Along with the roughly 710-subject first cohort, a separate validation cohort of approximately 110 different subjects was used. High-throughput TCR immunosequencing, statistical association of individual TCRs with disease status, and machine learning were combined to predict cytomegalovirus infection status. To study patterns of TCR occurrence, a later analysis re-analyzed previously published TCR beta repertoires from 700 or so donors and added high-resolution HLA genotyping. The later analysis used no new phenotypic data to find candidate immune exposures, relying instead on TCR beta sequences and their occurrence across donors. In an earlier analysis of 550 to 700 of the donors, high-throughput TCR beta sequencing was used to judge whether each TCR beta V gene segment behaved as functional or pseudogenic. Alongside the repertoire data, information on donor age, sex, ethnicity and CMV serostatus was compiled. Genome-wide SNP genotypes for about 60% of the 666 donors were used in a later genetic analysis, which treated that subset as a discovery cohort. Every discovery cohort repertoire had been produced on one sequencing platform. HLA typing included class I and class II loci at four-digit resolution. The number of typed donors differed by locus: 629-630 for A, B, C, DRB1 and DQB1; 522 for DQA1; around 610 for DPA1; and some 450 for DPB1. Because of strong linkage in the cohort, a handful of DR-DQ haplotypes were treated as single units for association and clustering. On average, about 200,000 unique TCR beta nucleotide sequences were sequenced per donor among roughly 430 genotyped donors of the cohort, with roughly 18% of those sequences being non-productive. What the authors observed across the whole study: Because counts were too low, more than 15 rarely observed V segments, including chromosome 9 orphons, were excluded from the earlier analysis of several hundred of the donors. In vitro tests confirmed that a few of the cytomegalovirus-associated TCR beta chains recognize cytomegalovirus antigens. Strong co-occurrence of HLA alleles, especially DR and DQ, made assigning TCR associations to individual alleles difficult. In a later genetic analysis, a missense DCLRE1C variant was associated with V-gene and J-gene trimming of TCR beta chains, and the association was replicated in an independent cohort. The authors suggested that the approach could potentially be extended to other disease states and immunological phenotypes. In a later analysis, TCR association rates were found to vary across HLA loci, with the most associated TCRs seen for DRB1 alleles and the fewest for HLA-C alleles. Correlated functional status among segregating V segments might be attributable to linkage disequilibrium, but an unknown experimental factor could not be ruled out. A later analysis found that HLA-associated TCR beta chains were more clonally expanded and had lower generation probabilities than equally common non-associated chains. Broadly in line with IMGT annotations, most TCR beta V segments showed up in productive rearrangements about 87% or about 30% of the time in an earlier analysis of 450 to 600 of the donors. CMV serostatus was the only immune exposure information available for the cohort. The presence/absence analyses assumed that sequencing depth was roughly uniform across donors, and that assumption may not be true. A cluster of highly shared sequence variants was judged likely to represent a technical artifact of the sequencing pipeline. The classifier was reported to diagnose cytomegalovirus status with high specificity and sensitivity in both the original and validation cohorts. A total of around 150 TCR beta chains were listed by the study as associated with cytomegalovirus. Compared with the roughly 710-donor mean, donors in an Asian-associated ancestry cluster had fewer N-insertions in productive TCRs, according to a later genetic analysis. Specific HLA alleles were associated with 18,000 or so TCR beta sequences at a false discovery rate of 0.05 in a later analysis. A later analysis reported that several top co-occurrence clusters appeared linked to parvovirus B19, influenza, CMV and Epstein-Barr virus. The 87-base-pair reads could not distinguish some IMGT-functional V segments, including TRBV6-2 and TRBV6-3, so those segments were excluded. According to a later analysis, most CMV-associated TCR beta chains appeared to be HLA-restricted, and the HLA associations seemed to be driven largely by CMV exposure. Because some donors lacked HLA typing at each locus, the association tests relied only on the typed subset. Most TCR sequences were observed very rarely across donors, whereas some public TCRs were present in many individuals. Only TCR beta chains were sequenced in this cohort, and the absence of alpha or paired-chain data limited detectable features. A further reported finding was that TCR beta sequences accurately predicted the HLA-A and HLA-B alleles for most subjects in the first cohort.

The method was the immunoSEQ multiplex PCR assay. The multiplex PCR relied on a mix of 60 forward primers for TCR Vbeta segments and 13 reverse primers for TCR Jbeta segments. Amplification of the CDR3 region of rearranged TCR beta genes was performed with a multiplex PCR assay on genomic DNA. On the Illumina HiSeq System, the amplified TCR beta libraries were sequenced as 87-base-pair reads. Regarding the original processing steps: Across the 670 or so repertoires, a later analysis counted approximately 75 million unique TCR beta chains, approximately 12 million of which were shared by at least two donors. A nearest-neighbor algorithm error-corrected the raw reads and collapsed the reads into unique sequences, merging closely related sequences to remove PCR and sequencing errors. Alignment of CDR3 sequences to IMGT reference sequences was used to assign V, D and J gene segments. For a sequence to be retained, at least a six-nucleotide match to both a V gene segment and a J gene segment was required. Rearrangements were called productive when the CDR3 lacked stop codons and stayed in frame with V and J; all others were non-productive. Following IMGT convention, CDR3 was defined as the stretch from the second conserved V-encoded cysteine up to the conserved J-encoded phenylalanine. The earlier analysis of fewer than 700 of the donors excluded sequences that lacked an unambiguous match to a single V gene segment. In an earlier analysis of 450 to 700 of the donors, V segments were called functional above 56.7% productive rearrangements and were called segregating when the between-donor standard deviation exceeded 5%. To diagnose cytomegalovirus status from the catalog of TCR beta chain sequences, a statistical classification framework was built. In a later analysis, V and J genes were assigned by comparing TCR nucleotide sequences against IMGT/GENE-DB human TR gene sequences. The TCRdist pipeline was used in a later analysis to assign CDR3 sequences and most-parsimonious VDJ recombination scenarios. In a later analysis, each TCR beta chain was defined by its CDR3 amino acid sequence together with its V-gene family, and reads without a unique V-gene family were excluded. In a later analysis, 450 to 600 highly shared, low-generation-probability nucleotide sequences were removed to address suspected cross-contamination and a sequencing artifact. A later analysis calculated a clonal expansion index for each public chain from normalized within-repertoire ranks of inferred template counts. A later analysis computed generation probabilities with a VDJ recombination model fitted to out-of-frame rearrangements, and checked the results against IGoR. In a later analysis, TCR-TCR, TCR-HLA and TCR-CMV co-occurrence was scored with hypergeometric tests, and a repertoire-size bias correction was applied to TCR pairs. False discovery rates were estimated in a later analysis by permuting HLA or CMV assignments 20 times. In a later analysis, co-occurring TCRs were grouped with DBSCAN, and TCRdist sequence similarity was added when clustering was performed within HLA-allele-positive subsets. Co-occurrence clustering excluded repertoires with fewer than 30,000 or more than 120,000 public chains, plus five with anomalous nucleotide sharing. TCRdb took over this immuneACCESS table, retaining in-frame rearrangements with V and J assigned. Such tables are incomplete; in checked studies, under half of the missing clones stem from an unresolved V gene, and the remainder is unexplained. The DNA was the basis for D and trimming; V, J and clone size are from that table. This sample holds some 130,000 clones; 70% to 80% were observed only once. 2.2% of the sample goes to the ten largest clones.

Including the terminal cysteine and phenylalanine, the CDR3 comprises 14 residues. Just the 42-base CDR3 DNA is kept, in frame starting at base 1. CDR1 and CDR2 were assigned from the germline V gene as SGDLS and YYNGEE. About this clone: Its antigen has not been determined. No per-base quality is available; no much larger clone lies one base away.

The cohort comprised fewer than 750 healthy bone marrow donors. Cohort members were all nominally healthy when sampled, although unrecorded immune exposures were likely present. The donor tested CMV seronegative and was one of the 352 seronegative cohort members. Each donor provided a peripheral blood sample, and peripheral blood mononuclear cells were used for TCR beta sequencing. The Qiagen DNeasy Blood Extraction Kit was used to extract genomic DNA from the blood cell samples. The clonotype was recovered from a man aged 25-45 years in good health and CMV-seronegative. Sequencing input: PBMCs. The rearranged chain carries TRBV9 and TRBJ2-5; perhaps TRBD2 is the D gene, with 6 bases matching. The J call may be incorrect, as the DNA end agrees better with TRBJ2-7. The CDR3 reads CASSVWDFSYEQYF. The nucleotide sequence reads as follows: TGTGCCAGCAGCGTATGGGACTTTTCATACGAGCAGTACTTC.